These 18 T cell receptor beta chains were all obtained from the same sample, sequenced in a study of T cell responses to AZD1222 COVID-19 vaccine. Here immunoSEQ multiplex PCR was the method, and the copy in TCRdb shows in-frame clones only, minus some. The sample lists roughly 110,000 clones, 87% seen once, with 4.8% in the top ten. The source material was peripheral blood, sampled 28 days after the second AZD1222 dose. These receptors were taken from an adult who received the AZD1222 COVID-19 vaccine.

The chain carries TRBV5-1 and TRBJ2-4; 8 positions agree with TRBD1. Germline trimming cut 2 bases from V and 3 bases from J; bases unmatched to any gene: 4. The CDR3 runs 15 residues. CDR1 is SGHRS, CDR2 YFSETQ, per germline. The CDR3 spells CASSFGQGGKNIQYF. CDR3 nucleotide sequence: TGCGCCAGCAGCTTTGGACAGGGAGGCAAAAACATTCAGTACTTC.

The chain has TRBV2 and TRBJ2-7; tentatively, D is TRBD1 (5 bases). The CDR3 has 15 residues. The germline gives CDR1 SNHLY, CDR2 FYNNEI. V dropped 8 bases and J dropped 12 bases, with 29 bases sitting between them. CDR3 residues: CASWASTVSGRARYF. The DNA for the CDR3 is TGTGCCAGCTGGGCCTCGACAGTTTCCGGACGAGCGCGGTACTTC.

Here the CDR3 DNA reads TGTGCCAGCAGTTACGCGCGGACAGGGACTAAGACTGAAGCTTTCTTT. Protein product: CASSYARTGTKTEAFF. The chain uses TRBV6-5 and TRBJ1-1, with 8 bases that match TRBD1. The V gene end was trimmed by 2 bases and the J gene end by 5 bases; junction bases not matched to a gene: 10. The CDR3 covers 16 residues. Germline assignment: CDR1 MNHEY and CDR2 SVGAGI.

The sample holds one count of this clone. This CDR3 is CASRAALHGTQYF. DNA of the CDR3: TGTGCCAGCAGGGCCGCCCTGCACGGTACGCAGTATTTT. The rearrangement joins TRBV28 to TRBJ2-3, with D unresolved. Germline V gives CDR1 MDHEN, CDR2 SYDVKM. V was trimmed by 6 bases and J by 8 bases, leaving 15 bases between them. The CDR3 is made up of 13 amino acids.

This chain joins TRBV7-2 and TRBJ1-4, with D tentatively TRBD1 (5 bases). Trimming removed 5 bases from V and 4 bases from J, with 11 bases in between. The germline CDR1 and CDR2 sequences are SGHTA and FQGNSA. The CDR3 consists of 14 residues. The CDR3 here is CASSLRGRNEKLFF. The CDR3 region has the DNA TGTGCCAGCAGCCTCCGGGGCCGTAATGAAAAACTGTTTTTT.

The gene calls are TRBV11-1 and TRBJ1-4; tentative D call: TRBD1 (5 bases). This CDR3 region has 15 residues. CDR1 SGHAT and CDR2 FQDESV come from the germline V gene (reference sequence). V shed 0 bases and J shed 5 bases, with 10 bases lying between them. For the CDR3, the DNA is TGTGCCAGCAGCTTAGCGACAGACACCAATGAAAAACTGTTTTTT. Protein sequence: CASSLATDTNEKLFF.

The chain couples TRBV21-1 to TRBJ2-6. TRBV21-1 is reported as a pseudogene. CDR3 length equals 16 residues. The CDR3 DNA sequence: TGTGCCAGCAGCAAAGAAAAGAAAACTGGGGCCAACGTCCTGACTTTC. It yields the protein CASSKEKKTGANVLTF.

This chain uses TRBV7-9 with TRBJ1-1; 8 nucleotides line up with TRBD1. Unmatched junction bases numbered 2, after V lost 4 bases and J lost 1 base. This CDR3 has 14 residues. Germline assignment: CDR1 SEHNR and CDR2 FQNEAQ (reference sequence). The CDR3 DNA reads TGTGCCAGCAGCTCCGGGACAGGGAACACTGAAGCTTTCTTT. It is translated as CASSSGTGNTEAFF. The full variable domain, with the rest looked up from reference TRBV7-9 and TRBJ1-1, is DTGVSQNPRHKITKRGQNVTFRCDPISEHNRLYWYRQTLGQGPEFLTYFQNEAQLEKSRLLSDRFSAERPKGSFSTLEIQRTEQGDSAMYLCASSSGTGNTEAFFGQGTRLTVV.

Here the CDR3 reads CASSSPAVNTEAFF. The DNA of the CDR3 is TGTGCCAGCAGCTCGCCTGCAGTGAACACTGAAGCTTTCTTT. This chain uses TRBV9 with TRBJ1-1; D gene ambiguous. V was clipped by 4 bases and J by 0 bases, with 10 bases between them. The CDR3 has 14 residues. CDR1 SGDLS and CDR2 YYNGEE come from the germline V gene.

The gene calls are TRBV7-9 and TRBJ1-5; TRBD1 matches 10 bases. V lost 5 bases, J lost 6 bases, and 10 bases stayed unmatched. This CDR3 contains 16 residues. Germline CDR1 SEHNR, CDR2 FQNEAQ (reference sequence). The chain's CDR3 is CASSATGGFRFQPQHF. Here the CDR3 DNA reads TGTGCCAGCAGCGCGACAGGGGGCTTCCGGTTTCAGCCCCAGCATTTT.

The rearrangement uses TRBV7-9 and TRBJ2-7; D is possibly TRBD2 (5 bases). V was clipped by 3 bases and J by 12 bases, with 15 bases between them. The germline V gene has CDR1 SEHNR and CDR2 FQNEAQ (reference sequence). CDR3 size: 12 residues. CDR3 residues: CASSLRESRRYF. The CDR3 coding sequence is TGTGCCAGCAGCTTGAGGGAGAGCCGACGGTACTTC.

The genes are TRBV6-1 and TRBJ2-3; 7 positions match TRBD1. CDR1 is MNHNS and CDR2 is SASEGT in the germline V gene. The V and J ends lost 2 bases and 0 bases, in that order; junction bases with no gene match: 2. The CDR3 is 15 amino acids. Here the CDR3 reads CASSERGLSTDTQYF. CDR3 DNA sequence: TGTGCCAGCAGTGAAAGGGGGCTAAGCACAGATACGCAGTATTTT.

J is TRBJ1-1 and V is TRBV4-3; no definite D call. V lost 0 bases, J lost 1 base, and 15 bases lay in between. The germline V gene encodes CDR1 LGHNA and CDR2 YSLEER. The CDR3 loop spans 17 amino acids. DNA of the CDR3: TGCGCCAGCAGCCAAGATCTCGACACCCTACGGAACACTGAAGCTTTCTTT. Amino acid sequence: CASSQDLDTLRNTEAFF.

The rearrangement joins TRBV6-5 to TRBJ1-2, with D tentatively TRBD1 (6 bases). V lost 1 base, J lost 0 bases, and 9 bases lay in between. This CDR3 spans 15 amino acids. Germline assignment: CDR1 MNHEY and CDR2 SVGAGI. CDR3 protein: CASSYYGGTNYGYTF. The CDR3 DNA reads as TGTGCCAGCAGTTACTATGGGGGCACTAACTATGGCTACACCTTC.

This clone appeared once. The V gene is TRBV6-5, the J gene TRBJ1-2; D remains unclear. Trimming pared 4 bases from V and 7 bases from J, leaving 16 bases between. The CDR3 covers 14 residues. Germline V gene sequence: CDR1 MNHEY, CDR2 SVGAGI. The CDR3 coding sequence is TGTGCCAGCAGTTTCTCGGATAAGCCGGGTGGCTACACCTTC. Its translation is CASSFSDKPGGYTF.

The chain joins TRBV18 to TRBJ1-6; 7 nucleotides match TRBD1. With 3 bases clipped from V and 7 bases from J, the junction kept 6 bases outside the gene matches. The germline V gene encodes CDR1 KGHSH and CDR2 LQKENI. There are 15 residues in the CDR3. The CDR3 loop reads CASSPRDSLNSPLHF. The CDR3 DNA follows: TGTGCCAGCTCACCCCGGGACAGTCTAAATTCACCCCTCCACTTT.

The chain employs TRBV19 and TRBJ1-6, with D possibly being TRBD1 (6 bases). Trimming shortened V by 3 bases and J by 6 bases, and 15 bases separated the two germline ends. Germline CDR1 LNHDA, CDR2 SQIVND (reference sequence). There are 16 residues in the CDR3. The CDR3 DNA reads TGTGCCAGTAGTATCTCAGGTGGGACAAGTAATTCACCCCTCCACTTT. Amino acid sequence: CASSISGGTSNSPLHF.

The rearrangement uses TRBV4-1 and TRBJ1-3, with TRBD1 matching over 7 bases. The CDR3 is made up of 16 amino acids. Germline V gene lookup returns CDR1 MGHRA and CDR2 YSYEKL. The ends lost 0 bases at V and 2 bases at J; junction bases unmatched: 4. Here the CDR3 reads CASSQDHQGAGNTIYF. CDR3 nucleotides: TGCGCCAGCAGCCAAGATCACCAGGGGGCTGGAAACACCATATATTTT.